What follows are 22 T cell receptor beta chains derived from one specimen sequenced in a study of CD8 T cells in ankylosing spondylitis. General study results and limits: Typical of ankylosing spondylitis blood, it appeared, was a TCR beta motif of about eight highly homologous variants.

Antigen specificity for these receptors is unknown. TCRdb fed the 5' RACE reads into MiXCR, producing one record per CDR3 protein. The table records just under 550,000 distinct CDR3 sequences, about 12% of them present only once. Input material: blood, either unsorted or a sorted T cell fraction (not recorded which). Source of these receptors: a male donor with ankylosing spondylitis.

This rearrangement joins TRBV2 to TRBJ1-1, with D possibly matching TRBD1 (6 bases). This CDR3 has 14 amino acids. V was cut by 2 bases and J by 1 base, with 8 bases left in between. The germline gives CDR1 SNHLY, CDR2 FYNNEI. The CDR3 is CASSEPGENTEAFF. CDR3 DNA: TGTGCCAGCAGTGAACCAGGGGAGAACACTGAAGCTTTCTTT.

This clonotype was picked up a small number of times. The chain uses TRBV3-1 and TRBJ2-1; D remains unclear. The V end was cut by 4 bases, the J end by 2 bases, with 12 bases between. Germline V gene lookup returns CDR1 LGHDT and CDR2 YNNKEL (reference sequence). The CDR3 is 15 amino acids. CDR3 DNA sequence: TGTGCCAGCAGCCCTAACAGTCCAACCTACAATGAGCAGTTCTTC. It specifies CASSPNSPTYNEQFF.

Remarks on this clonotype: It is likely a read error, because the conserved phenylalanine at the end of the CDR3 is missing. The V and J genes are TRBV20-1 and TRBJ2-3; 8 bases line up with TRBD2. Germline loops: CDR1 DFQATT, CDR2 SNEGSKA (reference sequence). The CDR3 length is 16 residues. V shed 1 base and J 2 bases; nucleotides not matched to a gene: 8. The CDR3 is CSARGGAGGPTDTQYL. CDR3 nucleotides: TGCAGTGCTAGAGGTGGTGCGGGAGGCCCCACAGATACGCAGTATCTT.

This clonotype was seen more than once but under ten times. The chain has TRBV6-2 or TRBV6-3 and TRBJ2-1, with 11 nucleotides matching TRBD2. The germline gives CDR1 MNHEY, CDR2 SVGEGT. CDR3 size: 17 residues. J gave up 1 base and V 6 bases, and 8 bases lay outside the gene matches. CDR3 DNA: TGTGCCAGCAGCACTAGCGGGAGTAGTAGGTCCTACAATGAGCAGTTCTTC. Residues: CASSTSGSSRSYNEQFF.

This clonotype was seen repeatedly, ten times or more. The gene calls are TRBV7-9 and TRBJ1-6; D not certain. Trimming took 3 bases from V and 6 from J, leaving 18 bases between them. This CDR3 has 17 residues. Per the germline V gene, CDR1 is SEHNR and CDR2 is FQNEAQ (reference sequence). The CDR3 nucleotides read TGTGCCAGCAGCTTGGGAGGGATTCCTATCGGTAATTCACCCCTCCACTTT. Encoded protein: CASSLGGIPIGNSPLHF.

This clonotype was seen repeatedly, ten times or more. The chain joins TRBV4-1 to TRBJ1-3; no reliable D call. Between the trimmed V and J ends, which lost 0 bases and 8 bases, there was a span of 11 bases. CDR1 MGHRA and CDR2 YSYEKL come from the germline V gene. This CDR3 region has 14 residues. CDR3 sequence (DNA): TGCGCCAGCAGCCAAGAGCCCGGACTAGACACCATATATTTT. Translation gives CASSQEPGLDTIYF.

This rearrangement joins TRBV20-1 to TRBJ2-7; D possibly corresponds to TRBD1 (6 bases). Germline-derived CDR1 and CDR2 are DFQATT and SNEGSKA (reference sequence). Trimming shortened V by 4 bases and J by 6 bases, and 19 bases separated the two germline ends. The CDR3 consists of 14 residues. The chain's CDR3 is CSAIGDRFPSEQYF. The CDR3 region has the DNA TGCAGTGCTATAGGTGACAGGTTCCCCTCCGAGCAGTACTTC.

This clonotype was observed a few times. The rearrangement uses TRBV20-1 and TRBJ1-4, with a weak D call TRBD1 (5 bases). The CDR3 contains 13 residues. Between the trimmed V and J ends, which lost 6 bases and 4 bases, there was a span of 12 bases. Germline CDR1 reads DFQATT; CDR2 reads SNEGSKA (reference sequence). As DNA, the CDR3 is TGCAGTGCGGGAGGGGACGGTAATGAAAAACTGTTTTTT. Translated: CSAGGDGNEKLFF.

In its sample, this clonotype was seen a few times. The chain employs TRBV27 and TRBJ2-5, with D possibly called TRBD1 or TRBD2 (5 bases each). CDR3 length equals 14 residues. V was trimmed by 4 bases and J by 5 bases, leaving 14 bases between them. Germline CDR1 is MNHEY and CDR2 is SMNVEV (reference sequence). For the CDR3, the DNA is TGTGCCAGCAGTTACAGTGGGACGCGTGAGACCCAGTACTTC. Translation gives CASSYSGTRETQYF.

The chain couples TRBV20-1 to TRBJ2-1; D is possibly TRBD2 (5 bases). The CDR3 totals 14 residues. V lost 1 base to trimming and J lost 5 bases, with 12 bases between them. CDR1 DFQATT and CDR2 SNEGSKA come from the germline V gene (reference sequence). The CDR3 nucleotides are TGCAGTGCTAGAGTCCTCCCCGGGAACAATGAGCAGTTCTTC. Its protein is CSARVLPGNNEQFF.

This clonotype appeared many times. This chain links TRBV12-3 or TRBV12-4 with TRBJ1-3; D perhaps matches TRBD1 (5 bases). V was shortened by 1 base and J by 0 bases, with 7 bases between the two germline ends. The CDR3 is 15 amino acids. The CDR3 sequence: CASSLDRISGNTIYF. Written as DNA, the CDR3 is TGTGCCAGCAGTTTAGACAGGATCTCTGGAAACACCATATATTTT.

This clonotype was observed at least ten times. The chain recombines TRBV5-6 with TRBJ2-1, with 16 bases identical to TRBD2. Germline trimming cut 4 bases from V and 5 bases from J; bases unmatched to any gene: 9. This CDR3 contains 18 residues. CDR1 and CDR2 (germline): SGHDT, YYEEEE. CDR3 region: CASSPGTSGRASNNEQFF. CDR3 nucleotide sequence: TGTGCCAGCAGCCCCGGGACTAGCGGGAGGGCCTCTAACAATGAGCAGTTCTTC. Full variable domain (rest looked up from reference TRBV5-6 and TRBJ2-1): DAGVTQSPTHLIKTRGQQVTLRCSPKSGHDTVSWYQQALGQGPQFIFQYYEEEERQRGNFPDRFSGHQFPNYSSELNVNALLLGDSALYLCASSPGTSGRASNNEQFFGPGTRLTVL.

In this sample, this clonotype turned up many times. Written as DNA, the CDR3 is TGTGCCAGCAGCTTAGTTCGGCGCGCTGGGGCCAACGTCCTGACTTTC. It codes for CASSLVRRAGANVLTF. The rearrangement links TRBV7-2 to TRBJ2-6, with unresolved D. Germline V gene lookup returns CDR1 SGHTA and CDR2 FQGNSA. This CDR3 has 16 amino acids. With 1 base removed from V and 2 bases from J, the gap between germline ends came to 9 bases.

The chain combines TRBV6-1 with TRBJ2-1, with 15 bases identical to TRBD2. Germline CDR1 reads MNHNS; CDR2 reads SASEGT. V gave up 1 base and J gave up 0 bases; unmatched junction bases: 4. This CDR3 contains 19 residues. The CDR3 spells CASSEVWTSGRGSYNEQFF. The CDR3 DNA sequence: TGTGCCAGCAGTGAAGTTTGGACTAGCGGGAGGGGCTCCTACAATGAGCAGTTCTTC.

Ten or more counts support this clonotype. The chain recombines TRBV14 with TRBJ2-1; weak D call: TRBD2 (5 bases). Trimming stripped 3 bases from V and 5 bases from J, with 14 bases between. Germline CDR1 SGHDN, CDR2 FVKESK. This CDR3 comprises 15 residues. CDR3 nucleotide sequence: TGTGCCAGCAGCCAGCCGGGAAAGCTCCACAATGAGCAGTTCTTC. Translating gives CASSQPGKLHNEQFF. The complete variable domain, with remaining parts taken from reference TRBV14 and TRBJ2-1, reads EAGVTQFPSHSVIEKGQTVTLRCDPISGHDNLYWYRRVMGKEIKFLLHFVKESKQDESGMPNNRFLAERTGGTYSTLKVQPAELEDSGVYFCASSQPGKLHNEQFFGPGTRLTVL.

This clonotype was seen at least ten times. CDR3 region: CASSLGTGTYEQYF. The CDR3 region has the DNA TGTGCCAGCAGTCTAGGGACAGGGACCTACGAGCAGTACTTC. The chain is built from TRBV12-3 or TRBV12-4 and TRBJ2-7; 9 positions agree with TRBD1. The CDR3 extends over 14 amino acids. V lost 5 bases to trimming and J lost 2 bases; unmatched junction nucleotides: 4.

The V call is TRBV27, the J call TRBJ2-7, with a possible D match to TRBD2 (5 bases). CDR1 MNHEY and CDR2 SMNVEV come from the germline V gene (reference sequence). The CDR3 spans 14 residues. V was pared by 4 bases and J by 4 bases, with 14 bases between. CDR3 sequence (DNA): TGTGCCAGCAGTTCCAGCGGACCTTTTTACGAGCAGTACTTC. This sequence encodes CASSSSGPFYEQYF.

CDR3 sequence: CSAPGTSGDIQYF. CDR3 in DNA: TGCAGTGCTCCCGGGACTAGCGGGGACATTCAGTACTTC. This chain uses TRBV20-1 with TRBJ2-4, with 13 bases identical to TRBD2. V lost 5 bases, J lost 8 bases, and 3 bases stayed unmatched. Germline V CDR1 and CDR2: DFQATT, SNEGSKA (reference sequence). The CDR3 is 13 amino acids.

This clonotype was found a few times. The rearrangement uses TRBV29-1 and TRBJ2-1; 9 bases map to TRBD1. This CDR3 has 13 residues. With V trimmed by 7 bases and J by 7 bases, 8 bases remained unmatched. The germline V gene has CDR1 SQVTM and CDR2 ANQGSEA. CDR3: CSADRTGVNEQFF. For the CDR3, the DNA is TGCAGCGCCGACAGGACAGGGGTGAATGAGCAGTTCTTC.

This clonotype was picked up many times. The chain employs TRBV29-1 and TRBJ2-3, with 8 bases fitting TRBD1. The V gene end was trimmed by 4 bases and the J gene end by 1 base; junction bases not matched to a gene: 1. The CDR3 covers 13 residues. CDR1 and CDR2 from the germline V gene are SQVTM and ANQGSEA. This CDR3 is CSVGGQGTDTQYF. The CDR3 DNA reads TGCAGCGTTGGGGGACAGGGCACAGATACGCAGTATTTT.

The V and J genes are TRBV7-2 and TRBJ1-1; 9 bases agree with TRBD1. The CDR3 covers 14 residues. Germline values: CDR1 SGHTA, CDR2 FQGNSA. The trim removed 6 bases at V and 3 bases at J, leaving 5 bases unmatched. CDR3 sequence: CASSSTGGYTEAFF. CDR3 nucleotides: TGTGCCAGCAGTTCCACAGGGGGCTACACTGAAGCTTTCTTT.

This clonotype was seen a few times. The CDR3 sequence is CASRVPVHNEQFF. The DNA for the CDR3 is TGTGCCAGCAGGGTCCCCGTTCACAATGAGCAGTTCTTC. The rearrangement uses TRBV2 and TRBJ2-1; D not certain. From germline, CDR1 is SNHLY and CDR2 FYNNEI. Trimming pared 6 bases from V and 5 bases from J, leaving 11 bases between. This CDR3 region has 13 residues.